These 19 T cell receptor beta chains share one sample of origin, sequenced in a study of T cell clones after liver transplantation. The protocol was immunoSEQ multiplex PCR, while the TCRdb copy is restricted to in-frame clones and leaves out a portion. The repertoire holds 45,000 to 60,000 clones, with approximately 70% as singletons. Material: CD4+ T cells from blood, obtained at the roughly 16-month timepoint. These receptors all come from a human patient who received a liver transplant. The graft donor may have contributed some T cells.

The chain is built from TRBV6-5 and TRBJ2-7, with D hard to call. Trimming shortened V by 2 bases and J by 3 bases, and 8 bases separated the two germline ends. Germline assignment: CDR1 MNHEY and CDR2 SVGAGI. The CDR3 contains 13 residues. The CDR3 here is CASSYRASYEQYV. The CDR3 coding sequence is TGTGCCAGCAGTTACAGGGCCAGCTACGAGCAGTACGTC.

This chain uses TRBV27 with TRBJ1-4; tentative D call: TRBD1 (6 bases). Per the germline V gene, CDR1 is MNHEY and CDR2 is SMNVEV (reference sequence). V shed 3 bases and J shed 8 bases, with 19 bases lying between them. There are 16 residues in the CDR3. The CDR3 spells CASSFPSDRLGEKLFF. The DNA of the CDR3 is TGTGCCAGCAGTTTTCCCTCCGACAGGTTAGGCGAAAAACTGTTTTTT.

This clone was found a few times. This chain links TRBV20-1 with TRBJ1-2; D is unclear. V gave up 7 bases and J gave up 6 bases, with 12 bases separating them. CDR3 length: 11 amino acids. Germline lookup yields CDR1 DFQATT and CDR2 SNEGSKA (reference sequence). This CDR3 reads CSVKGGNGYTF. CDR3 in DNA: TGCAGTGTGAAGGGAGGGAATGGCTACACCTTC.

The rearrangement joins TRBV7-8 to TRBJ2-3, with 8 bases identical to TRBD1. CDR3 size: 16 residues. V was pared by 1 base and J by 8 bases, with 11 bases of the junction left unmatched. The germline CDR1 and CDR2 sequences are SGHVS and FQNEAQ. The CDR3 is CASSLVGQDALSTQYF. In DNA, the CDR3 is TGTGCCAGCAGCTTAGTGGGACAGGATGCCTTATCTACGCAGTATTTT.

V gene TRBV5-1 combines with J gene TRBJ2-2, with 8 nucleotides matching TRBD2. The V gene end was trimmed by 1 base and the J gene end by 1 base; junction bases not matched to a gene: 3. There are 16 residues in the CDR3. The germline gives CDR1 SGHRS, CDR2 YFSETQ. The CDR3 protein is CASSLTLAVNTGELFF. CDR3 nucleotides: TGCGCCAGCAGCTTGACACTAGCGGTGAACACCGGGGAGCTGTTTTTT.

In its sample, this clone was seen once. The CDR3 DNA is TGTGCCAGCTCACCACCCCCGGGCCGCAATGAGCAGTTCTTC. This translates into CASSPPPGRNEQFF. This chain uses TRBV18 with TRBJ2-1; D unresolved. Germline V CDR1 and CDR2: KGHSH, LQKENI. The V end was cut by 0 bases, the J end by 6 bases, with 9 bases between. This CDR3 contains 14 residues.

This chain links TRBV7-2 with TRBJ1-6; TRBD1 aligns across 8 bases. Looked up from germline, CDR1 is SGHTA and CDR2 is FQGNSA. The CDR3 is 17 amino acids. V gave up 5 bases and J gave up 1 base; unmatched junction bases: 7. This chain's CDR3 is CASSGQGGSSYNSPLHF. The CDR3 DNA follows: TGTGCCAGCAGCGGACAGGGAGGTAGTTCCTATAATTCACCCCTCCACTTT.

This clone was counted only a few times. Other nucleotide sequences in the sample specify the same CDR3. V usage is TRBV18 and J usage is TRBJ2-2; D gene ambiguous. Germline values: CDR1 KGHSH, CDR2 LQKENI. This CDR3 contains 11 residues. The V end lost 2 bases, the J end lost 5 bases, and 0 bases lay between the germline ends. DNA for the CDR3: TGTGCCAGCTCACCAACCGGGGAGCTGTTTTTT. This sequence encodes CASSPTGELFF.

The chain combines TRBV5-1 with TRBJ2-3, with D tentatively TRBD2 (5 bases). The ends were cut back, 2 bases at V and 2 bases at J, with 21 bases in the middle. The length of the CDR3 is 18 residues. CDR1 and CDR2 (germline): SGHRS, YFSETQ. CDR3 in amino acids: CASSFTVTRPEDTDTQYF. For the CDR3, the DNA is TGCGCCAGCAGCTTCACCGTAACTCGACCGGAGGACACAGATACGCAGTATTTT.

This clone was detected only a few times. The chain links TRBV20-1 to TRBJ2-7; D gene ambiguous. This CDR3 is built from 11 residues. CDR1 is DFQATT and CDR2 is SNEGSKA in the germline V gene (reference sequence). CDR3 in amino acids: CSAPRSCEQYV. CDR3 DNA sequence: TGCAGTGCCCCGAGATCCTGCGAGCAGTACGTC.

V is TRBV6-5 and J is TRBJ2-3, with D perhaps TRBD2 (6 bases). CDR3 length equals 14 residues. The germline gives CDR1 MNHEY, CDR2 SVGAGI. The ends were cut back, 8 bases at V and 0 bases at J, with 12 bases in the middle. CDR3 DNA sequence: TGTGCCAGCGGTCCTAGCGTTAGCACAGATACGCAGTATTTT. Its protein product is CASGPSVSTDTQYF.

CDR3 protein: CASSLDIQIKETQYF. The CDR3 DNA sequence: TGTGCCAGCAGTTTGGACATACAGATAAAAGAGACCCAGTACTTC. The V call is TRBV2, the J call TRBJ2-5; the D gene is possibly TRBD1 (5 bases). Looked up from germline, CDR1 is SNHLY and CDR2 is FYNNEI. Trimming left V 5 bases short and J 3 bases short, with 16 bases between. There are 15 residues in the CDR3.

The chain has TRBV19 and TRBJ2-1; D may be TRBD2 (6 bases). V lost 7 bases to trimming and J lost 7 bases, with 14 bases between them. The CDR3 sequence is 13 residues long. CDR1 is LNHDA, CDR2 SQIVND, per germline (reference sequence). CDR3 residues: CASKGGILNEQFF. CDR3 bases: TGTGCCAGTAAGGGCGGGATCCTGAATGAGCAGTTCTTC.

This clone ranks as medium-sized. The chain uses TRBV2 and TRBJ1-1; D is perhaps TRBD1 (5 bases). From germline, CDR1 is SNHLY and CDR2 FYNNEI. This CDR3 spans 12 amino acids. The ends were cut back, 5 bases at V and 3 bases at J, with 7 bases in the middle. The CDR3: CASSRQYTEAFF. The CDR3 coding sequence is TGTGCCAGCAGTCGACAGTACACTGAAGCTTTCTTT.

The rearrangement uses TRBV28 and TRBJ2-7; possible D gene TRBD1, 6 bases. V dropped 5 bases and J dropped 4 bases, with 12 bases sitting between them. This CDR3 region has 13 residues. Germline loops: CDR1 MDHEN, CDR2 SYDVKM. The CDR3 sequence is CASSLNQGYEQYF. The CDR3 bases are TGTGCCAGCAGTCTCAATCAGGGGTACGAGCAGTACTTC.

This chain connects TRBV7-6 to TRBJ2-2; the match to TRBD1 covers 8 bases. V shed 5 bases, J shed 4 bases, and the junction held 9 bases outside the gene matches. The CDR3 has 16 residues. Germline V gene lookup returns CDR1 SGHVS and CDR2 FNYEAQ. The CDR3 loop reads CASSAQTGEVTGELFF. CDR3 coding DNA: TGTGCCAGCAGCGCCCAGACAGGGGAAGTCACCGGGGAGCTGTTTTTT. Looking up the rest from reference TRBV7-6 and TRBJ2-2 gives the full variable domain: GAGVSQSPRYKVTKRGQDVALRCDPISGHVSLYWYRQALGQGPEFLTYFNYEAQQDKSGLPNDRFSAERPEGSISTLTIQRTEQRDSAMYRCASSAQTGEVTGELFFGEGSRLTVL.

The rearrangement uses TRBV27 and TRBJ1-4; D call uncertain. Deletions cut 8 bases from V and 4 bases from J, with 11 bases between. Germline CDR1 reads MNHEY; CDR2 reads SMNVEV (reference sequence). The CDR3 is made up of 13 amino acids. The DNA of the CDR3 is TGTGCCAGCGGACCATGGAATAATGAAAAACTGTTTTTT. Translated: CASGPWNNEKLFF.

V and J are TRBV7-2 and TRBJ2-7; the D gene is possibly TRBD1 (7 bases). From germline, CDR1 is SGHTA and CDR2 FQGNSA. CDR3 length: 17 residues. Between the trimmed V and J ends, which lost 4 bases and 0 bases, there was a span of 19 bases. CDR3: CASSSLGGGDSSYEQYF. CDR3 DNA sequence: TGTGCCAGCAGCTCCCTAGGGGGCGGGGATAGCTCCTACGAGCAGTACTTC.

This sequence joins TRBV29-1 and TRBJ1-4, with D maybe TRBD1 (5 bases). Germline V gives CDR1 SQVTM, CDR2 ANQGSEA. V lost 6 bases to trimming and J lost 4 bases, with 15 bases between them. CDR3 size: 14 residues. CDR3 DNA: TGCAGCGTCCCCGCGGGGGGACGTAATGAAAAACTGTTTTTT. Its translation: CSVPAGGRNEKLFF. The full variable domain, rest sourced from reference TRBV29-1 and TRBJ1-4, is SAVISQKPSRDICQRGTSLTIQCQVDSQVTMMFWYRQQPGQSLTLIATANQGSEATYESGFVIDKFPISRPNLTFSTLTVSNMSPEDSSIYLCSVPAGGRNEKLFFGSGTQLSVL.